This T cell receptor (beta chain) was sequenced for a study of monozygotic twins with inflammatory bowel disease. A template switching step added UMIs, each with a 6-nucleotide sample barcode. TCRdb re-called the 5' RACE reads; every CDR3 protein appears as one record, without DNA. The repertoire table contains a few hundred thousand distinct CDR3 sequences. The CDR3 covers 17 residues. Germline V gene sequence: CDR1 MNHEY, CDR2 SVGEGT. Concerning this clonotype itself: Its target is unknown.

Overall study results and limits: Distinction of different T cell subtypes was not possible.

The sequencing sample was made of blood. The clonotype originates from a human donor with ulcerative colitis or Crohn's disease, or a healthy co-twin of an affected twin (not recorded which). V gene TRBV6-2 or TRBV6-3 combines with J gene TRBJ2-3; TCRdb lists TRBD1, though no DNA is available to test this call. The CDR3 is CASSYLRGARSTDTQYF.